This T cell receptor (beta chain) emerged from a study of pediatric ulcerative colitis. Study findings and constraints: A couple of rectal clonotypes were found only in ulcerative colitis patients, all of them. Compared with controls, ulcerative colitis showed greater blood-rectum clone sharing.

Generated by immunoSEQ multiplex PCR, the TCRdb table keeps only in-frame clones and is missing some. The sample includes tens of thousands of clones, about 81% of them seen just once. The rectum was sampled with one to two pinch biopsies at colonoscopy. For this clone: Its antigen is currently unknown.

The TCR comes from a boy aged 5 to 17 with mild ulcerative colitis. The sequenced material came from gut tissue.

This CDR3 is CASSLDPWGTDTQYF. As DNA, the CDR3 is TGCGCCAGCAGCTTGGACCCCTGGGGCACAGATACGCAGTATTTT. The chain has TRBV5-1 and TRBJ2-3; D remains unclear. V was trimmed by 0 bases and J by 1 base, leaving 9 bases between them. Germline values: CDR1 SGHRS, CDR2 YFSETQ. CDR3 length equals 15 residues.